One and the same sample provided the 14 T cell receptor beta chains below, sequenced in a study of shared clonotypes between healthy human individuals. Cells designated naive CD8 were CD45RO-negative and were positively selected for CCR7, with terminally differentiated effector memory CD45RA+ cells excluded. TCRdb keeps only in-frame clones here, not all; method: immunoSEQ multiplex PCR. The table has approximately 1.9 million clones, around 93% seen once. The sequencing sample was made of naive CD8+ T cells from PBMCs. These receptors all come from a man between 18 and 35 years old in good health. Some clones in this sample may be carry-over from other donors' samples.

The chain joins TRBV4-2 to TRBJ1-5, with D unclear. V dropped 0 bases and J dropped 6 bases, with 18 bases sitting between them. CDR1 is LGHNA, CDR2 YNFKEQ, per germline. The CDR3 totals 17 residues. CDR3 nucleotides: TGTGCCAGCAGCCAAGATGGGCAGGCCGCGGGTAGTCAGCCCCAGCATTTT. Translating gives CASSQDGQAAGSQPQHF.

CDR3 DNA sequence: TGTGCCAGCAGCCAAGAGCTCAACGGGGTTCATCGGTACTTC. As protein: CASSQELNGVHRYF. The chain uses TRBV14 and TRBJ2-7; the D gene is possibly TRBD2 (5 bases). The CDR3 is made up of 14 amino acids. The V gene lost 0 bases and the J gene lost 12 bases, with 18 bases spanning the gap. CDR1 and CDR2 (germline): SGHDN, FVKESK.

A remark on this clone: The junction differs from germline at one of its ends, possibly a read error. V gene TRBV11-2 combines with J gene TRBJ1-1, with D uncertain. The CDR3 consists of 12 residues. Germline-derived CDR1 and CDR2 are SGHAT and FQNNGV. CDR3 nucleotide sequence: TGTGCCAGCAGCTTAGCGGGCCGGCCGCGTATCTTT. It yields the protein CASSLAGRPRIF.

The chain carries TRBV27 and TRBJ2-2, with 7 bases matching TRBD1. The germline CDR1 and CDR2 sequences are MNHEY and SMNVEV (reference sequence). Losses at the gene ends were 6 bases for V and 1 base for J; bases not matched to a gene: 5. This CDR3 region has 15 residues. For the CDR3, the DNA is TGTGCCAGCAGCATCCACAGGGGGAACACCGGGGAGCTGTTTTTT. Protein: CASSIHRGNTGELFF.

The chain joins TRBV25-1 to TRBJ2-3; weak D call: TRBD1 (5 bases). This CDR3 has 13 residues. V lost 7 bases and J 1 base, leaving 9 bases between the germline ends. CDR1 MGHDK and CDR2 SYGVNS come from the germline V gene. The CDR3 DNA is TGTGCCAGCAATACAGGCCGCACAGATACGCAGTATTTT. This gives the protein CASNTGRTDTQYF.

V usage is TRBV27 and J usage is TRBJ2-3; D ambiguous. Germline CDR1 reads MNHEY; CDR2 reads SMNVEV (reference sequence). The CDR3 length is 14 residues. V lost 5 bases and J lost 1, with 10 bases in between. The CDR3 sequence: CASSPSPGTDTQYF. Written as DNA, the CDR3 is TGTGCCAGCAGTCCCAGCCCCGGCACAGATACGCAGTATTTT.

The rearrangement uses TRBV4-2 and TRBJ1-5; tentatively, D is TRBD1 (6 bases). The CDR3 has 16 residues. V was trimmed by 0 bases and J by 4 bases, leaving 13 bases between them. In germline, CDR1 is LGHNA, CDR2 YNFKEQ. Written as DNA, the CDR3 is TGTGCCAGCAGCCAAGAGCAGGGGCTGGGGAATCAGCCCCAGCATTTT. Its protein is CASSQEQGLGNQPQHF.

This clone showed up just once. The rearrangement uses TRBV27 and TRBJ1-1; D is possibly TRBD1 (5 bases). This CDR3 comprises 15 residues. V dropped 6 bases and J dropped 0 bases, with 14 bases sitting between them. CDR1 is MNHEY and CDR2 is SMNVEV in the germline V gene (reference sequence). The CDR3 DNA reads TGTGCCAGCAGGGGGGGGTATGGATTGAACACTGAAGCTTTCTTT. Protein product: CASRGGYGLNTEAFF.

The chain combines TRBV7-9 with TRBJ1-1; 8 bases are a match to TRBD1. V gave up 5 bases and J gave up 8 bases; unmatched junction bases: 10. CDR3 size: 14 residues. Germline V gives CDR1 SEHNR, CDR2 FQNEAQ (reference sequence). CDR3 nucleotides: TGTGCCAGCAGCCCGCCGACAGGGGTGGGCGAAGCTTTCTTT. Protein product: CASSPPTGVGEAFF.

This chain connects TRBV27 to TRBJ1-1; TRBD1 agrees at 9 bases. The CDR3 sequence is 14 residues long. CDR1 is MNHEY and CDR2 is SMNVEV in the germline V gene (reference sequence). V lost 5 bases to trimming and J lost 1 base; unmatched junction nucleotides: 2. CDR3 sequence reads: CASSQQGANTEAFF. CDR3 bases: TGTGCCAGCAGTCAACAGGGGGCGAACACTGAAGCTTTCTTT.

The rearrangement uses TRBV28 and TRBJ2-3, with TRBD1 as a possible D gene (6 bases). This CDR3 region has 16 residues. Per germline, CDR1 MDHEN and CDR2 SYDVKM. The V gene lost 4 bases and the J gene lost 3 bases, with 17 bases spanning the gap. The DNA of the CDR3 is TGTGCCAGCAGTTCACGACAGGCTGGGAGAACAGATACGCAGTATTTT. It translates to CASSSRQAGRTDTQYF.

The V and J genes are TRBV7-2 and TRBJ2-7, with a weak D call TRBD2 (6 bases). The CDR3 contains 14 residues. V lost 5 bases to trimming and J lost 3 bases, with 14 bases between them. The germline CDR1 and CDR2 sequences are SGHTA and FQGNSA. The CDR3 is CASSPSGGGYEQYF. The CDR3 DNA reads as TGTGCCAGCAGCCCCAGTGGGGGAGGCTACGAGCAGTACTTC.

This chain joins TRBV6-1 and TRBJ2-3; possibly TRBD1 or TRBD2 for D (5 bases each). Germline V CDR1 and CDR2: MNHNS, SASEGT. Trimming left V 6 bases short and J 4 bases short, with 5 bases between. The CDR3 runs to 11 residues. For the CDR3, the DNA is TGTGCCAGCAGGGGGGCAGATACGCAGTATTTT. This codes for CASRGADTQYF.

The V and J genes are TRBV14 and TRBJ2-7; D remains unclear. Trimming cost V 2 bases and J 2 bases, with 13 bases left between them. Germline V gene data show CDR1 as SGHDN and CDR2 as FVKESK. CDR3 size: 15 residues. CDR3 protein: CASSQRPAGPYEQYF. In nucleotides, the CDR3 is TGTGCCAGCAGCCAAAGACCGGCCGGTCCCTACGAGCAGTACTTC.